These 19 T cell receptor beta chains came from one sample sequenced in a study of T cells in tuberculosis. Generated by immunoSEQ multiplex PCR, the TCRdb table keeps only in-frame clones and is missing some. Of about 20,000 clones listed, around 89% are singletons. Sequences were obtained from PBMCs. These receptors all stem from a donor aged 10-29 years with latent tuberculosis or without tuberculosis infection.

The chain combines TRBV12-1 with TRBJ2-5; the DNA was not compared with TRBD2, the D call given in the table. TRBV12-1 is flagged as a pseudogene. The CDR3 has 13 residues. CDR3 DNA sequence: TGTGCCAGCACCCGGGATCACCAAGAGACCCAGTACTTC. Translating gives CASTRDHQETQYF.

This sequence joins TRBV6-5 and TRBJ2-7, with D tentatively TRBD2 (6 bases). The CDR3 runs to 15 residues. V gave up 0 bases and J gave up 1 base, with 10 bases separating them. CDR1 is MNHEY, CDR2 SVGAGI, per germline. CDR3 sequence: CASSYSIGGSYEQYF. The CDR3 DNA is TGTGCCAGCAGTTACTCGATCGGGGGTTCCTACGAGCAGTACTTC.

The V gene is TRBV9, the J gene TRBJ1-5; no clear D. CDR1 SGDLS and CDR2 YYNGEE come from the germline V gene. The V end lost 0 bases, the J end lost 5 bases, and 12 bases lay between the germline ends. The CDR3 covers 15 residues. The CDR3 DNA sequence: TGTGCCAGCAGCGTAGGAATGCGGGCCGATCAGCCCCAGCATTTT. Its protein is CASSVGMRADQPQHF. Full variable domain (outside the CDR3, taken from reference TRBV9 and TRBJ1-5): DSGVTQTPKHLITATGQRVTLRCSPRSGDLSVYWYQQSLDQGLQFLIQYYNGEERAKGNILERFSAQQFPDLHSELNLSSLELGDSALYFCASSVGMRADQPQHFGDGTRLSIL.

The J gene is TRBJ2-4, the V gene TRBV2; 7 positions match TRBD1. The CDR3 consists of 13 residues. Germline CDR1 is SNHLY and CDR2 is FYNNEI. J was trimmed by 3 bases and V by 6 bases; bases with no gene match: 2. The CDR3 DNA is TGTGCCAGCAGAGACAGGGACAAAAACATTCAGTACTTC. Protein product: CASRDRDKNIQYF.

The chain couples TRBV30 to TRBJ2-7, with 7 bases matching TRBD1. CDR3 size: 14 residues. Per the germline V gene, CDR1 is GTSNPN and CDR2 is SVGIG (reference sequence). V lost 2 bases to trimming and J lost 2 bases; unmatched junction nucleotides: 6. CDR3 bases: TGTGCCTGGAGTCGACAGGGACAGACCTACGAGCAGTACTTC. It translates to CAWSRQGQTYEQYF.

The chain has TRBV25-1 and TRBJ1-1; a possible D gene is TRBD1 (6 bases). Germline CDR1 MGHDK, CDR2 SYGVNS. V was clipped by 6 bases and J by 1 base, with 12 bases between them. This CDR3 is built from 14 residues. CDR3 loop: CASRSTGQNTEAFF. The CDR3 DNA reads TGTGCCAGCAGATCGACAGGCCAGAACACTGAAGCTTTCTTT. The full variable domain, in which reference TRBV25-1 and TRBJ1-1 provide the parts outside the CDR3, is EADIYQTPRYLVIGTGKKITLECSQTMGHDKMYWYQQDPGMELHLIHYSYGVNSTEKGDLSSESTVSRIRTEHFPLTLESARPSHTSQYLCASRSTGQNTEAFFGQGTRLTVV.

The rearrangement uses TRBV30 and TRBJ1-6, with 8 bases identical to TRBD1. The germline gives CDR1 GTSNPN, CDR2 SVGIG (reference sequence). CDR3 length equals 13 residues. Losses at the gene ends were 8 bases for V and 7 bases for J; bases not matched to a gene: 7. CDR3 bases: TGTGCCCAGGGACAGGCTCCAAATTCACCCCTCCACTTT. This codes for CAQGQAPNSPLHF.

Points on this clone: The junction differs from germline at one of its ends, possibly a read error. The chain employs TRBV5-4 and TRBJ1-6; the D gene is possibly TRBD1 (6 bases). Germline V CDR1 and CDR2: SGHNT, YYREEE (reference sequence). This CDR3 comprises 14 residues. The CDR3 DNA is TGTGCCAGTAGCTTTCAACAGGGTGTCTCACCCCTCCACTTT. Encoded protein: CASSFQQGVSPLHF.

V and J are TRBV5-4 and TRBJ2-7; a weak D match, TRBD1 (7 bases). V lost 4 bases and J 6 bases, leaving 14 bases between the germline ends. CDR1 is SGHNT, CDR2 YYREEE, per germline (reference sequence). The CDR3 contains 13 residues. The CDR3 sequence is CASSVTGRFEQYF. CDR3 coding DNA: TGTGCCAGCAGCGTGACAGGGAGGTTCGAGCAGTACTTC.

The V call is TRBV7-2, the J call TRBJ1-6; TRBD1 is a possible D gene (6 bases). Trimming removed 4 bases from V and 6 bases from J, with 19 bases in between. This CDR3 region has 17 residues. Germline CDR1 is SGHTA and CDR2 is FQGNSA. CDR3: CASSSQYGGLINSPLHF. The DNA of the CDR3 is TGTGCCAGCAGCTCCCAGTACGGGGGGCTTATTAATTCACCCCTCCACTTT.

This clone has just a few counts. This chain joins TRBV4-2 and TRBJ1-1, with D tentatively TRBD1 (5 bases). Germline V gene sequence: CDR1 LGHNA, CDR2 YNFKEQ. The CDR3 covers 15 residues. V gave up 0 bases and J gave up 0 bases, with 8 bases separating them. CDR3 loop: CASSQESGLNTEAFF. DNA of the CDR3: TGTGCCAGCAGCCAAGAGTCAGGGCTGAACACTGAAGCTTTCTTT.

The V call is TRBV30, the J call TRBJ1-1, with D possibly TRBD1 on 6 matching bases. The V gene lost 3 bases and the J gene lost 3 bases, with 11 bases spanning the gap. Per germline, CDR1 GTSNPN and CDR2 SVGIG (reference sequence). The CDR3 spans 13 residues. Here the CDR3 reads CAWSNTGYTEAFF. The CDR3 nucleotides are TGTGCCTGGAGCAATACAGGGTACACTGAAGCTTTCTTT.

V usage is TRBV5-1 and J usage is TRBJ2-2; 9 nucleotides agree with TRBD2. J gave up 6 bases and V 4 bases, and 10 bases lay outside the gene matches. CDR3 length: 16 amino acids. CDR1 is SGHRS and CDR2 is YFSETQ in the germline V gene. For the CDR3, the DNA is TGCGCCAGCAGCACAAAACTGACTAGCGGCGCCGGGGAGCTGTTTTTT. The encoded protein is CASSTKLTSGAGELFF.

The chain is built from TRBV7-2 and TRBJ2-7; perhaps TRBD1 as D (5 bases). Germline CDR1 is SGHTA and CDR2 is FQGNSA. The CDR3 extends over 13 amino acids. Trimming took off 3 bases at V and 2 bases at J, with 8 bases between the two ends. The CDR3 DNA reads TGTGCCAGCAGCTTTGACAGAACCTACGAGCAGTACTTC. Protein product: CASSFDRTYEQYF.

This clone was detected once. The chain links TRBV27 to TRBJ2-1; 9 bases align to TRBD2. There are 16 residues in the CDR3. V was pared by 3 bases and J by 6 bases, with 9 bases of the junction left unmatched. CDR1 and CDR2 from the germline V gene are MNHEY and SMNVEV (reference sequence). The CDR3 DNA reads as TGTGCCAGCAGTTTCAGGCGGGGGGGCCCCCTCAATGAGCAGTTCTTC. Translated: CASSFRRGGPLNEQFF.

The chain has TRBV19 and TRBJ1-1; the match to TRBD1 covers 10 bases. The CDR3 is 14 residues long. Germline CDR1 LNHDA, CDR2 SQIVND (reference sequence). V lost 6 bases to trimming and J lost 5 bases; unmatched junction nucleotides: 6. DNA of the CDR3: TGTGCCAGTAGGAGACAGGGGGCGCGAACTGAAGCTTTCTTT. Its translation is CASRRQGARTEAFF.

The V gene is TRBV29-1, the J gene TRBJ1-1, with 7 bases fitting TRBD1. The CDR3 length is 14 residues. The junction had 9 bases not matched to a gene; V was cut back by 3 bases and J by 5 bases. From germline, CDR1 is SQVTM and CDR2 ANQGSEA. The DNA for the CDR3 is TGCAGCGTTGAGACAGGGCTCAGGGGAACTGAAGCTTTCTTT. Translating gives CSVETGLRGTEAFF.

The chain carries TRBV28 and TRBJ1-5; TRBD1 is a possible D gene (6 bases). Germline V gives CDR1 MDHEN, CDR2 SYDVKM. The V end lost 3 bases, the J end lost 1 base, and 10 bases lay between the germline ends. The CDR3 is 15 residues long. The CDR3 DNA reads TGTGCCAGCAGTTTTTTACAGGGAAGCAATCAGCCCCAGCATTTT. Translating it yields CASSFLQGSNQPQHF. Using reference TRBV28 and TRBJ1-5 for the parts outside the CDR3, the full variable domain is DVKVTQSSRYLVKRTGEKVFLECVQDMDHENMFWYRQDPGLGLRLIYFSYDVKMKEKGDIPEGYSVSREKKERFSLILESASTNQTSMYLCASSFLQGSNQPQHFGDGTRLSIL.

The chain has TRBV30 and TRBJ1-2, with 8 nucleotides matching TRBD1. Germline lookup yields CDR1 GTSNPN and CDR2 SVGIG (reference sequence). The CDR3 length is 13 residues. V lost 0 bases to trimming and J lost 5 bases; unmatched junction nucleotides: 2. The CDR3 coding sequence is TGTGCCTGGAGTGTCAACAGGGGGTATGGCTACACCTTC. It codes for CAWSVNRGYGYTF.